This T cell receptor (beta chain) was profiled in a study of beta chain features in type 1 diabetes. What was sequenced were expressed TCRB transcripts, since all of the isolated RNA had been reverse transcribed. Profiling relied on immunoSEQ multiplex PCR, and the TCRdb table lists in-frame clones only, not all of them. There are 130,000 to 150,000 clones in the sample; around 8.7% occur only once, and 0.68% lies in the top ten. This CDR3 has 16 residues. The ends lost 1 base at V and 3 bases at J; junction bases unmatched: 3. Germline values: CDR1 SGHTA, CDR2 FQGNSA. The V call is TRBV7-2, the J call TRBJ2-3; 11 positions match TRBD2. The material sequenced was central memory CD4+ T cells from blood. The origin of this receptor is a man between 18 and 35 years old in good health. CDR3 sequence reads: CASSLVSGGGTDTQYF. The CDR3 DNA reads TGTGCCAGCAGCTTAGTTAGCGGGGGGGGTACAGATACGCAGTATTTT. Together with reference TRBV7-2 and TRBJ2-3, the CDR3 gives the full variable domain: GAGVSQSPSNKVTEKGKDVELRCDPISGHTALYWYRQSLGQGLEFLIYFQGNSAPDKSGLPSDRFSAERTGGSVSTLTIQRTQQEDSAVYLCASSLVSGGGTDTQYFGPGTRLTVL.